The 27 T cell receptor beta chains below were found in one sample sequenced in a study of regulatory T cells in long-lasting Graves disease. Time point of the sample: persistent/refractory GD, antithyroid drugs over 5 years with positive TRAb. PBMC RNA served as the TCR library source. TCR beta libraries were built with iRepertoire HTBI primers and Arm-PCR of CDR3 regions. TCRdb used MiXCR to reprocess the multiplex PCR reads, holding one entry per CDR3 protein. The repertoire holds about 470,000 distinct CDR3 sequences, with around 21% as singletons. The material sequenced was peripheral blood mononuclear cells (PBMCs), taken when the disease was refractory, from a patient treated with antithyroid drugs. The receptors come from a female donor with Graves disease.

This clonotype was counted ten times or more. The genes are TRBV7-8 and TRBJ2-7; 14 bases match TRBD2. The junction had 7 bases not matched to a gene; V was cut back by 5 bases and J by 7 bases. This CDR3 has 15 amino acids. Per germline, CDR1 SGHVS and CDR2 FQNEAQ. The CDR3 coding sequence is TGTGCCAGCAGCGTGGGACTAGCGGGAGTTTTGGAGCAGTACTTC. Its translation is CASSVGLAGVLEQYF.

This rearrangement joins TRBV30 to TRBJ2-7; 11 bases line up with TRBD1. The CDR3 loop spans 18 amino acids. Unmatched junction bases numbered 13, after V lost 2 bases and J lost 1 base. From germline, CDR1 is GTSNPN and CDR2 SVGIG (reference sequence). CDR3 region: CAWSIQARDRGFSYEQYF. The CDR3 nucleotides are TGTGCCTGGAGTATACAAGCCCGGGACAGGGGGTTTTCCTACGAGCAGTACTTC. The variable domain in full, completed from reference TRBV30 and TRBJ2-7, reads SQTIHQWPATLVQPVGSPLSLECTVEGTSNPNLYWYRQAAGRGLQLLFYSVGIGQISSEVPQNLSASRPQDRQFILSSKKLLLSDSGFYLCAWSIQARDRGFSYEQYFGPGTRLTVT.

This clonotype has ten or more counts. The V and J genes are TRBV6-1 and TRBJ1-5, with 8 bases that match TRBD1. This CDR3 spans 11 amino acids. J was trimmed by 12 bases and V by 3 bases; bases with no gene match: 1. Per the germline V gene, CDR1 is MNHNS and CDR2 is SASEGT. CDR3 bases: TGTGCCAGCAGTGACGGACAGGGCCAGCATTTT. Amino acid sequence: CASSDGQGQHF.

At least ten counts were recorded for this clonotype. The genes are TRBV11-2 and TRBJ1-3; D not certain. The CDR3 spans 13 residues. V was shortened by 3 bases and J by 4 bases, with 7 bases between the two germline ends. CDR1 and CDR2 from the germline V gene are SGHAT and FQNNGV. The CDR3 reads CASSFKGGNTIYF. DNA of the CDR3: TGTGCCAGCAGCTTTAAGGGCGGAAACACCATATATTTT. The complete variable domain, with remaining parts taken from reference TRBV11-2 and TRBJ1-3, reads EAGVAQSPRYKIIEKRQSVAFWCNPISGHATLYWYQQILGQGPKLLIQFQNNGVVDDSQLPKDRFSAERLKGVDSTLKIQPAKLEDSAVYLCASSFKGGNTIYFGEGSWLTVV.

The rearrangement uses TRBV10-3 and TRBJ2-5; the match to TRBD1 covers 12 bases. The CDR3 sequence is 21 residues long. Germline-derived CDR1 and CDR2 are ENHRY and SYGVKD. V lost 2 bases, J lost 3 bases, and 19 bases stayed unmatched. The CDR3 bases are TGTGCCATCAGTGAGGACCCGGGACAGGGGGCACGAGGGAATGAAGAAGAGACCCAGTACTTC. Translated: CAISEDPGQGARGNEEETQYF.

This clonotype was observed a single time. V gene TRBV29-1 combines with J gene TRBJ2-7, with D tentatively TRBD1 or TRBD2 (5 bases each). CDR1 is SQVTM, CDR2 ANQGSEA, per germline. This CDR3 is 14 amino acids long. V lost 2 bases, J lost 3 bases, and 14 bases lay in between. The CDR3 DNA sequence: TGCAGCGTTGAATGGGTCGGGACGGACTACGAGCAGTACTTC. Translated: CSVEWVGTDYEQYF.

This clonotype was found a few times. The chain is built from TRBV6-1 and TRBJ2-3; D gene uncertain. V lost 3 bases and J 2 bases, leaving 6 bases between the germline ends. Germline-derived CDR1 and CDR2 are MNHNS and SASEGT. The CDR3 contains 13 residues. CDR3 sequence: CASSEGNTDTQYF. For the CDR3, the DNA is TGTGCCAGCAGTGAGGGGAACACAGATACGCAGTATTTT.

This clonotype was seen at least ten times. The chain joins TRBV6-2 or TRBV6-3 to TRBJ2-7; D uncertain. The V gene's germline CDR1 is MNHEY and CDR2 SVGEGT. Between the trimmed V and J ends, which lost 3 bases and 3 bases, there was a span of 9 bases. The CDR3 spans 13 residues. CDR3 nucleotide sequence: TGTGCCAGCAGTTATGGTCGAAACTACGAGCAGTACTTC. It codes for CASSYGRNYEQYF.

The table lists this clonotype with many counts. The genes are TRBV27 and TRBJ2-5; a weak D match, TRBD1 (5 bases). Germline CDR1 reads MNHEY; CDR2 reads SMNVEV (reference sequence). CDR3 length: 14 residues. The V gene lost 7 bases and the J gene lost 3 bases, with 15 bases spanning the gap. CDR3 sequence: CASKSTGFKETQYF. CDR3 nucleotide sequence: TGTGCCAGCAAGTCAACAGGATTTAAAGAGACCCAGTACTTC.

This clonotype was found many times. The chain has TRBV24-1 and TRBJ2-5; no reliable D call. V was shortened by 3 bases and J by 5 bases, with 6 bases between the two germline ends. The CDR3 consists of 12 residues. Germline V gene lookup returns CDR1 KGHDR and CDR2 SFDVKD. CDR3 loop: CATSDPMETQYF. The CDR3 nucleotides are TGTGCCACCAGTGATCCGATGGAGACCCAGTACTTC.

This clonotype was seen ten or more times. The chain combines TRBV6-1 with TRBJ1-6, with no clear D. With 9 bases removed from V and 9 bases from J, the gap between germline ends came to 21 bases. Germline V gene sequence: CDR1 MNHNS, CDR2 SASEGT. The CDR3 is made up of 15 amino acids. CDR3 sequence: CASSRTQVLGSPLHF. CDR3 nucleotide sequence: TGTGCCAGTTCGAGGACGCAGGTCTTAGGTTCACCCCTCCACTTT.

Only a few counts were recorded for this clonotype. The gene calls are TRBV9 and TRBJ2-2, with D uncertain. CDR1 SGDLS and CDR2 YYNGEE come from the germline V gene. Trimming took 6 bases from V and 1 from J, leaving 7 bases between them. The CDR3 loop spans 13 amino acids. The CDR3 is CASMRGNTGELFF. Written as DNA, the CDR3 is TGTGCCAGCATGAGAGGGAACACCGGGGAGCTGTTTTTT.

This clonotype was detected many times. The V and J genes are TRBV6-5 and TRBJ1-1, with TRBD1 identical over 7 bases. Trimming at V came to 2 bases and at J to 2 bases, leaving 5 bases not matched to a gene. CDR3 length: 15 residues. Germline values: CDR1 MNHEY, CDR2 SVGAGI. The CDR3 here is CASSYRDSPNTEAFF. Here the CDR3 DNA reads TGTGCCAGCAGTTACCGGGACAGCCCTAACACTGAAGCTTTCTTT.

The chain uses TRBV29-1 and TRBJ2-2; no definite D call. Germline lookup yields CDR1 SQVTM and CDR2 ANQGSEA. The CDR3 runs 13 residues. The germline V and J ends were trimmed by 5 bases and 3 bases, with 10 bases remaining between them. In DNA, the CDR3 is TGCAGCGTTCTAAGTCTGGACACCGGGGAGCTGTTTTTT. Translation: CSVLSLDTGELFF.

As regards this clonotype: Compared with germline, one end of the junction differs, possibly owing to a read error. The chain recombines TRBV28 with TRBJ2-3; TRBD2 matches at 7 bases. Germline CDR1 reads MDHEN; CDR2 reads SYDVKM. This CDR3 is 16 amino acids long. CDR3 coding DNA: TGTGCCAGCAGTTTATCACTAGCGAGACCCACAGTTACGCAGTATTTT. As protein: CASSLSLARPTVTQYF.

The chain combines TRBV4-1 with TRBJ2-7, with D uncertain. The CDR3 length is 15 residues. CDR1 and CDR2 from the germline V gene are MGHRA and YSYEKL. V lost 2 bases and J 2 bases, leaving 13 bases between the germline ends. The chain's CDR3 is CASSQFRVTTYEQYF. The DNA for the CDR3 is TGCGCCAGCAGCCAATTCCGTGTAACAACCTACGAGCAGTACTTC.

This clonotype was recorded at least ten times. This chain links TRBV7-2 with TRBJ2-7; 10 nucleotides line up with TRBD2. Germline CDR1 reads SGHTA; CDR2 reads FQGNSA. Trimming cost V 2 bases and J 0 bases; bases outside gene matches: 4. The CDR3 contains 16 residues. The CDR3 DNA reads as TGTGCCAGCAGCTTAACTAGCGGGATAAGCTCCTACGAGCAGTACTTC. Protein: CASSLTSGISSYEQYF.

This clonotype was counted at least ten times. The genes are TRBV6-1 and TRBJ2-1, with D perhaps TRBD2 (6 bases). The germline CDR1 and CDR2 sequences are MNHNS and SASEGT. V shed 8 bases and J shed 6 bases, with 14 bases lying between them. There are 13 residues in the CDR3. In DNA form, the CDR3 reads TGTGCCAGCTCGTCGGGAGAGGTCAATGAGCAGTTCTTC. Amino acid sequence: CASSSGEVNEQFF.

This clonotype appeared a few times. The rearrangement uses TRBV9 and TRBJ1-2, with TRBD1 matching over 7 bases. The V gene end was trimmed by 3 bases and the J gene end by 5 bases; junction bases not matched to a gene: 7. The CDR3 is made up of 14 amino acids. CDR1 is SGDLS, CDR2 YYNGEE, per germline. The CDR3 is CASSGSGTAYGYTF. CDR3 bases: TGTGCCAGCAGCGGAAGCGGGACAGCGTATGGCTACACCTTC.

Of note for this clonotype: This may be a read error: a much more frequent sequence differs by one nucleotide. The chain joins TRBV6-2 or TRBV6-3 to TRBJ1-1, with D unresolved. This CDR3 comprises 15 residues. The ends were cut back, 6 bases at V and 0 bases at J, with 14 bases in the middle. Germline V lookup: CDR1 MNHEY, CDR2 SVGEGT. This CDR3 reads CASSSLGRVNTEAFF. The DNA of the CDR3 is TGTGCCAGCAGCTCCCTCGGACGCGTGAACACTGAAGCTTTCTTT.

This clonotype was picked up a small number of times. V usage is TRBV6-6 and J usage is TRBJ1-5, with D perhaps matching TRBD1 (5 bases). This CDR3 has 16 amino acids. The V and J ends lost 0 bases and 1 base respectively, with 10 bases between them. Germline V gene lookup returns CDR1 MNHNY and CDR2 SVGAGI (reference sequence). CDR3 nucleotide sequence: TGTGCCAGCAGTTACTCGGGGGGGATCAGCAATCAGCCCCAGCATTTT. Its protein product is CASSYSGGISNQPQHF.

This clonotype was counted ten times or more. The CDR3 bases are TGTGCCAGCAGAAGAAATTTGAACACTGAAGCTTTCTTT. The encoded protein is CASRRNLNTEAFF. This chain connects TRBV28 to TRBJ1-1; D ambiguous. The CDR3 spans 13 residues. V was pared by 6 bases and J by 0 bases, with 8 bases between. Germline CDR1 reads MDHEN; CDR2 reads SYDVKM.

The rearrangement links TRBV7-9 to TRBJ2-3; D is undetermined. CDR1 and CDR2 from the germline V gene are SEHNR and FQNEAQ (reference sequence). The CDR3 is 14 residues long. V was pared by 6 bases and J by 12 bases, with 22 bases between. The CDR3 DNA is TGTGCCAGCAGTCTTTGGAGCGAGCGCGGCACACAGTATTTT. Amino acid sequence: CASSLWSERGTQYF.

This clonotype was counted a single time. This sequence joins TRBV30 and TRBJ2-2; 7 bases match TRBD1. The CDR3 runs 14 residues. CDR1 is GTSNPN and CDR2 is SVGIG in the germline V gene (reference sequence). Germline trimming cut 0 bases from V and 5 bases from J; bases unmatched to any gene: 3. The CDR3 DNA sequence: TGTGCCTGGAGTGTAACACAGGGGACCGGGGAGCTGTTTTTT. Residues: CAWSVTQGTGELFF.

In its sample, this clonotype was seen a few times. The V call is TRBV20-1, the J call TRBJ2-7; maybe TRBD2 (6 bases). The length of the CDR3 is 12 residues. The germline V gene encodes CDR1 DFQATT and CDR2 SNEGSKA (reference sequence). V lost 3 bases and J lost 2, with 8 bases in between. This CDR3 reads CSASGTPYEQYF. Written as DNA, the CDR3 is TGCAGTGCTAGCGGGACTCCCTACGAGCAGTACTTC.

This clonotype was picked up many times. The chain recombines TRBV14 with TRBJ2-7; tentative D call: TRBD2 (5 bases). With 4 bases removed from V and 7 bases from J, the gap between germline ends came to 11 bases. This CDR3 is 12 amino acids long. Germline V gene lookup returns CDR1 SGHDN and CDR2 FVKESK. The CDR3 sequence is CASSPEGGEQYF. The CDR3 DNA reads TGTGCCAGCAGCCCCGAGGGTGGGGAGCAGTACTTC.

This clonotype was recorded many times. J is TRBJ1-1 and V is TRBV20-1, with 8 bases that match TRBD1. The germline CDR1 and CDR2 sequences are DFQATT and SNEGSKA (reference sequence). There are 13 residues in the CDR3. J was trimmed by 4 bases and V by 6 bases; bases with no gene match: 7. CDR3 sequence reads: CSAVITGGTEAFF. CDR3 in DNA: TGCAGTGCCGTAATTACAGGGGGCACTGAAGCTTTCTTT.